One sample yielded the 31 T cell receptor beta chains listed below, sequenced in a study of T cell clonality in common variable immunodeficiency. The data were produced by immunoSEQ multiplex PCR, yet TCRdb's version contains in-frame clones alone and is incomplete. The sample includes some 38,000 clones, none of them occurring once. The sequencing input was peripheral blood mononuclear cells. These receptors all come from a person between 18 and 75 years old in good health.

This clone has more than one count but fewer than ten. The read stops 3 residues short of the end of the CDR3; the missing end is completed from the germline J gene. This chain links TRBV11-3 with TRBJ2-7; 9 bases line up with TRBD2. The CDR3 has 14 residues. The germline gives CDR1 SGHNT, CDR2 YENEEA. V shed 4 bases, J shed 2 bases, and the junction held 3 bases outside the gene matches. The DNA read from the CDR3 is TGTGCCAGCAGCTACGCTAGCGGGGCCTACGAG. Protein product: CASSYASGAYE. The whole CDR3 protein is CASSYASGAYEQYF.

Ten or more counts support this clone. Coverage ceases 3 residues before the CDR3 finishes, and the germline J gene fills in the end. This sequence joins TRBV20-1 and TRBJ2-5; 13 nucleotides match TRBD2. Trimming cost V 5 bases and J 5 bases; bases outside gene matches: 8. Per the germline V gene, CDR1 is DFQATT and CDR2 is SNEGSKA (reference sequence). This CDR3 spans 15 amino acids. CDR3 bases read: TGCAGTGCTCCCCCACTAGCGGGAGGGTGGGAGACC. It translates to CSAPPLAGGWET. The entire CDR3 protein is CSAPPLAGGWETQYF.

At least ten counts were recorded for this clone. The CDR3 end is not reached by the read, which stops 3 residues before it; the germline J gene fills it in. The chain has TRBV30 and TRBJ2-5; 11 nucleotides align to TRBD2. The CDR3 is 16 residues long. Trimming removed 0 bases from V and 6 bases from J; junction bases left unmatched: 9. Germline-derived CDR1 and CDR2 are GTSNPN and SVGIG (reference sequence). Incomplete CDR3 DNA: TGTGCCTGGAGTGTTACTAGCGGGAGAGTTTGGCAGACC. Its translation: CAWSVTSGRVWQT. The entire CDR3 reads CAWSVTSGRVWQTQYF.

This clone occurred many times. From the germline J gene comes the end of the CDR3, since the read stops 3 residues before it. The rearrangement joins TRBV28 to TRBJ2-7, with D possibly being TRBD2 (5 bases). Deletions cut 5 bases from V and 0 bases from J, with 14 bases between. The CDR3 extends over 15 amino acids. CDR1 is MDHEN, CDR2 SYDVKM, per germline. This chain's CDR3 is CASSITSPPSYEQYF. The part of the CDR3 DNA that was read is TGTGCCAGCAGTATCACTAGTCCACCCTCCTACGAG. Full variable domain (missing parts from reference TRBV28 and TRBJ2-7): DVKVTQSSRYLVKRTGEKVFLECVQDMDHENMFWYRQDPGLGLRLIYFSYDVKMKEKGDIPEGYSVSREKKERFSLILESASTNQTSMYLCASSITSPPSYEQYFGPGTRLTVT.

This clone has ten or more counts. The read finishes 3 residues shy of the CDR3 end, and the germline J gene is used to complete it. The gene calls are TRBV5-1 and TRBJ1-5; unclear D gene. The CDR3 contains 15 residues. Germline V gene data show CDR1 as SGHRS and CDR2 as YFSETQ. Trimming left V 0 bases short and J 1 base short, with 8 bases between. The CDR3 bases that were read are TGCGCCAGCAGCTTGGGTGACACGAGCAATCAGCCC. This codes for CASSLGDTSNQP. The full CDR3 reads CASSLGDTSNQPQHF.

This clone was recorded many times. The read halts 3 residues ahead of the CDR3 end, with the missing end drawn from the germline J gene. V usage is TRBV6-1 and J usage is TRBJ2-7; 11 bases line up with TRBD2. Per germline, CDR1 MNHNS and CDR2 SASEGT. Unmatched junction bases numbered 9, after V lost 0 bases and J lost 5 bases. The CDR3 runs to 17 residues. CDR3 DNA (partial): TGTGCCAGCAGTGAAGCCTATGCTAGCGGGAGGATCCACGAG. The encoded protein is CASSEAYASGRIHE. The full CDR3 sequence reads CASSEAYASGRIHEQYF.

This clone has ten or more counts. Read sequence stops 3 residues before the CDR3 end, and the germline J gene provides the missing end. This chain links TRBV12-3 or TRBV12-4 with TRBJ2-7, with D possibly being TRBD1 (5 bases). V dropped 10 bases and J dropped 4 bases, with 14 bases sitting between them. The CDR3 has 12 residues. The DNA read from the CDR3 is TGTGCCATACAGACAGAAGCTTACGAG. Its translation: CAIQTEAYE. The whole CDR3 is CAIQTEAYEQYF.

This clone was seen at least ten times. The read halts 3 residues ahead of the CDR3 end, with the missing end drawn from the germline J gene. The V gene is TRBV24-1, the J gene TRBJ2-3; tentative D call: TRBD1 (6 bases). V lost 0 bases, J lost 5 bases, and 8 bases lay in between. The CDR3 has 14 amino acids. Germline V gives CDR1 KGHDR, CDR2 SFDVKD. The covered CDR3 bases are TGTGCCACCAGTGATTTGGTCAGGGGAGATACG. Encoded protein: CATSDLVRGDT. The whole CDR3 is CATSDLVRGDTQYF.

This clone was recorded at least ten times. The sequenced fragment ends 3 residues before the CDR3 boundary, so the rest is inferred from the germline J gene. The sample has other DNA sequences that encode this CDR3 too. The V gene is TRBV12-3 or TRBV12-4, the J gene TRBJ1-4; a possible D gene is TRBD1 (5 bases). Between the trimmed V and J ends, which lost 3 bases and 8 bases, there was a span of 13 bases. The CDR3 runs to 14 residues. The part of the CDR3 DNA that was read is TGTGCCAGCAGTTTTGAGACAGTGGTGGAAAAA. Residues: CASSFETVVEK. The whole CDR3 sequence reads CASSFETVVEKLFF.

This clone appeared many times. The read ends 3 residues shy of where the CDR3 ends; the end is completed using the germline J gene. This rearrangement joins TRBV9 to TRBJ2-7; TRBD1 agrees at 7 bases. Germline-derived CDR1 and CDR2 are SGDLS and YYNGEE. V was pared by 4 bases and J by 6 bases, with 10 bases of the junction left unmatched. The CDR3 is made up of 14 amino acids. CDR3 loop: CASSPQTGTSEQYF. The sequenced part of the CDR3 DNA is TGTGCCAGCAGCCCCCAGACAGGGACGAGCGAG.

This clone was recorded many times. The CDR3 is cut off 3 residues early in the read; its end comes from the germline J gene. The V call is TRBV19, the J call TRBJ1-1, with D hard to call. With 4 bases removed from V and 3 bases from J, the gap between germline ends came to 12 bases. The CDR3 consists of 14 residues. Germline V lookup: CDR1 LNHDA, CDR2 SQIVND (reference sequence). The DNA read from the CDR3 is TGTGCCAGTAGTACTCGGGCGGGGTACACTGAA. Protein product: CASSTRAGYTE. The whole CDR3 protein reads CASSTRAGYTEAFF.

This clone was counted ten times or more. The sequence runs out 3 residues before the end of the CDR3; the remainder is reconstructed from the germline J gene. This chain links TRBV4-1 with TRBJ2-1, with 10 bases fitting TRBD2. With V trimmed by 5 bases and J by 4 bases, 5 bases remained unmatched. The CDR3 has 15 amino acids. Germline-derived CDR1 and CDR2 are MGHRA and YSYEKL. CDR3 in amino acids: CASSSLAGGYNEQFF. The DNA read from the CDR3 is TGCGCCAGCAGCTCTTTAGCGGGAGGTTACAATGAG.

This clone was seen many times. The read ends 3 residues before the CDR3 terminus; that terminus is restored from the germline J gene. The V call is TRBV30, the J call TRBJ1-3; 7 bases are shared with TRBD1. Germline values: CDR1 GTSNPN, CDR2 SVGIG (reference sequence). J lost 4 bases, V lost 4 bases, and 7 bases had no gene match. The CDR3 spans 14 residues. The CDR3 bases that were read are TGTGCCTGGACGGACACAGGGGTCGGAAACACC. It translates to CAWTDTGVGNT. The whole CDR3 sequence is CAWTDTGVGNTIYF. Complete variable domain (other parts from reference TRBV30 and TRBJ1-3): SQTIHQWPATLVQPVGSPLSLECTVEGTSNPNLYWYRQAAGRGLQLLFYSVGIGQISSEVPQNLSASRPQDRQFILSSKKLLLSDSGFYLCAWTDTGVGNTIYFGEGSWLTVV.

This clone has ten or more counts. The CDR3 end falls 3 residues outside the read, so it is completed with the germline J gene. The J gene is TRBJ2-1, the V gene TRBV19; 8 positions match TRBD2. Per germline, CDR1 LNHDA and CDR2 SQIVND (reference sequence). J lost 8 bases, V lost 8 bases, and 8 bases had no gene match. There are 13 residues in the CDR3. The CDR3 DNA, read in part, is TGTGCCAGTTCAGCGGGAGTGTGGGATGAG. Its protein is CASSAGVWDE. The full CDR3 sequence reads CASSAGVWDEQFF.

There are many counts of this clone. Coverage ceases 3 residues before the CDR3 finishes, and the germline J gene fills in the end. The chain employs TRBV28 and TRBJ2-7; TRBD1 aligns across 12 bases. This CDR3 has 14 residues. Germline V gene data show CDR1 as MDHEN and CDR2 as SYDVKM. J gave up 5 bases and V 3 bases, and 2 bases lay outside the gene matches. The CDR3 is CASSFGTGGDEQYF. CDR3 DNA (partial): TGTGCCAGCAGTTTTGGGACAGGGGGCGACGAG.

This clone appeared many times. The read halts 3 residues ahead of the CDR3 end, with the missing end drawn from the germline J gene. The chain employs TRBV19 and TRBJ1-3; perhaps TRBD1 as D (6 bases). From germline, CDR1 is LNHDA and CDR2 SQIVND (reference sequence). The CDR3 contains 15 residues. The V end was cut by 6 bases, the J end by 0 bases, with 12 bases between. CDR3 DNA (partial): TGTGCCAGTAGAGCAGACAGGATCTCTGGAAACACC. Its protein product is CASRADRISGNT. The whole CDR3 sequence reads CASRADRISGNTIYF.

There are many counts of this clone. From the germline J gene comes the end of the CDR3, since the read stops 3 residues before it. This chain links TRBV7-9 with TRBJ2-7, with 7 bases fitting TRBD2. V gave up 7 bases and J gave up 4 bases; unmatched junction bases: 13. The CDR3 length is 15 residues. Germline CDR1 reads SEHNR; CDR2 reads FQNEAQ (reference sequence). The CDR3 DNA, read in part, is TGTGCCAGCAACCAATGGGGAGGGGCCGAATACGAG. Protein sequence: CASNQWGGAEYE. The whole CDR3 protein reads CASNQWGGAEYEQYF.

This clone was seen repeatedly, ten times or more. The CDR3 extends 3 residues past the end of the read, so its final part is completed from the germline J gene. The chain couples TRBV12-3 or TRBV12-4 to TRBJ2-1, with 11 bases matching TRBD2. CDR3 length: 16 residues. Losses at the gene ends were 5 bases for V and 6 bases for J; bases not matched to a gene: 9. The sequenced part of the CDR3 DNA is TGTGCCAGCAGTCTACAACTAGCGGGAGCGGGCAATGAG. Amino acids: CASSLQLAGAGNE. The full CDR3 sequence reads CASSLQLAGAGNEQFF.

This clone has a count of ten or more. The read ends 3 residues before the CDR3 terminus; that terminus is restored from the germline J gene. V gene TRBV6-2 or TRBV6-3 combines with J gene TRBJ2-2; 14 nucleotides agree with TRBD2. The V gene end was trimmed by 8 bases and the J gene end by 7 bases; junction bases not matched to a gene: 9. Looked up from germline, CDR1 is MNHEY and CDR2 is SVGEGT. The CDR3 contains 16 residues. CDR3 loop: CASGQGLAGVRGELFF. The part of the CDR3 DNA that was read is TGTGCCAGCGGACAGGGACTAGCGGGAGTACGCGGGGAG.

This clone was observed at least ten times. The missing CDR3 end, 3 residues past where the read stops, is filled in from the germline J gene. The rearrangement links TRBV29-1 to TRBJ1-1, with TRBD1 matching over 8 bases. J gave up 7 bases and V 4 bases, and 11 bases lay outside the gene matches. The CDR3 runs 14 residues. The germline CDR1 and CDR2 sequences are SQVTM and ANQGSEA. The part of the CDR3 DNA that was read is TGCAGCGTTGGTCCCACGGGACAGGAATTTGAA. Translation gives CSVGPTGQEFE. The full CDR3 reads CSVGPTGQEFEAFF.

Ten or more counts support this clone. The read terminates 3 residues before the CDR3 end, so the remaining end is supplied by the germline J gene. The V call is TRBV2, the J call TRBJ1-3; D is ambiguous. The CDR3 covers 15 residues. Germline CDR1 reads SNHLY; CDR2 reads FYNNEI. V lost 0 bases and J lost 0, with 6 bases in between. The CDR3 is CASSEAGVSGNTIYF. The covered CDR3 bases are TGTGCCAGCAGTGAAGCCGGGGTCTCTGGAAACACC.

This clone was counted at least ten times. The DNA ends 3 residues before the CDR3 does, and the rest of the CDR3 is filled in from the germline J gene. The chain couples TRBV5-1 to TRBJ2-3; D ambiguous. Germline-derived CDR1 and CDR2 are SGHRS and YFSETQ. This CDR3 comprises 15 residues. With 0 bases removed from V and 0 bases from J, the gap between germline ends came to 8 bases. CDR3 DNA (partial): TGCGCCAGCAGCTTGGGTCAGACTAGCACAGATACG. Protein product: CASSLGQTSTDT. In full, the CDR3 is CASSLGQTSTDTQYF.

This CDR3 is CAISDEAGGLHEQYF. CDR3 DNA, as far as it was read: TGTGCCATCAGTGATGAAGCGGGAGGCCTCCACGAG. V usage is TRBV10-3 and J usage is TRBJ2-7, with 9 nucleotides matching TRBD2. The CDR3 is cut off 3 residues early in the read; its end comes from the germline J gene. Germline loops: CDR1 ENHRY, CDR2 SYGVKD. CDR3 length: 15 amino acids. The trim removed 3 bases at V and 5 bases at J, leaving 8 bases unmatched.

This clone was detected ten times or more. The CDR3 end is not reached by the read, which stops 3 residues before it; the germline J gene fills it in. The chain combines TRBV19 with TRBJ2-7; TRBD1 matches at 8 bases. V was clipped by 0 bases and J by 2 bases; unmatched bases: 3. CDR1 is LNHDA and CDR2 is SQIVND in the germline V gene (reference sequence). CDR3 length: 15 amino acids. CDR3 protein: CASSIDPDRAYEQYF. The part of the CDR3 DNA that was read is TGTGCCAGTAGTATAGATCCGGACAGGGCCTACGAG.

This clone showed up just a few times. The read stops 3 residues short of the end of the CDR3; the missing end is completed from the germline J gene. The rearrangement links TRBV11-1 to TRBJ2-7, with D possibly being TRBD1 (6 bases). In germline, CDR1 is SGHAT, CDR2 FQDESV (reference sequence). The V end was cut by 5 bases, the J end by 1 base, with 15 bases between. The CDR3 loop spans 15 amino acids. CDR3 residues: CASSLLWGRSYEQYF. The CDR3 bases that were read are TGTGCCAGCAGCCTGCTATGGGGGCGTTCCTACGAG.

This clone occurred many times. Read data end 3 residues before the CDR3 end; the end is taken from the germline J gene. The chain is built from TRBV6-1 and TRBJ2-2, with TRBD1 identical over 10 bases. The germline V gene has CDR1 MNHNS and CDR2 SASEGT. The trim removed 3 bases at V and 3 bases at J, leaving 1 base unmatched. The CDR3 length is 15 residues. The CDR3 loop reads CASSDGQGDTGELFF. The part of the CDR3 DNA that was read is TGTGCCAGCAGTGATGGACAGGGGGACACCGGGGAG.

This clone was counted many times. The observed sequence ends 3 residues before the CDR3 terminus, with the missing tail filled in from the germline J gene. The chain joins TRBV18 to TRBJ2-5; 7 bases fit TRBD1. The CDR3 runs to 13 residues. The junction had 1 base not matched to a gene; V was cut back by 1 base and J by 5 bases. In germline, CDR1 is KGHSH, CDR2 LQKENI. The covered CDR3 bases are TGTGCCAGCTCACCACGACAGGGTGAGACC. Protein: CASSPRQGET. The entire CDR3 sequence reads CASSPRQGETQYF.

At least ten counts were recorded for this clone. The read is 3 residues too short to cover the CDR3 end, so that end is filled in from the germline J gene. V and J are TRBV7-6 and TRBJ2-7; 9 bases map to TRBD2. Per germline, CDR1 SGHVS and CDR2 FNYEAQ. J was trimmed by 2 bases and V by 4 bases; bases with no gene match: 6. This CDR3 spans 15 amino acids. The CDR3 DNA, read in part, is TGTGCCAGCAGCTCCTTGGCGGGAGGGCCCTACGAG. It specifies CASSSLAGGPYE. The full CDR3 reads CASSSLAGGPYEQYF.

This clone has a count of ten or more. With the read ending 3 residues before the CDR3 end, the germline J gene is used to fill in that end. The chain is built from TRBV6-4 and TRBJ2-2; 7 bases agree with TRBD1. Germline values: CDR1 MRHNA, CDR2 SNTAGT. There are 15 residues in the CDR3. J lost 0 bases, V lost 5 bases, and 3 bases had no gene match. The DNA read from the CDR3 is TGTGCCAGCAGTCCCGGGACAGCGAACACCGGGGAG. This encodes CASSPGTANTGE. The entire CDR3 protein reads CASSPGTANTGELFF.

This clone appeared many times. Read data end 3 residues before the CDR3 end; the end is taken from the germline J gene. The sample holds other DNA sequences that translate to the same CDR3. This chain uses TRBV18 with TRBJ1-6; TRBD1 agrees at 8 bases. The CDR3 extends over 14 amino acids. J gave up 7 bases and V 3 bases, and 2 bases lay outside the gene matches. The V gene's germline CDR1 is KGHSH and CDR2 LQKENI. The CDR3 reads CASSPGQGNSPLHF. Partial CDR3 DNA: TGTGCCAGCTCACCTGGACAGGGAAATTCACCC.

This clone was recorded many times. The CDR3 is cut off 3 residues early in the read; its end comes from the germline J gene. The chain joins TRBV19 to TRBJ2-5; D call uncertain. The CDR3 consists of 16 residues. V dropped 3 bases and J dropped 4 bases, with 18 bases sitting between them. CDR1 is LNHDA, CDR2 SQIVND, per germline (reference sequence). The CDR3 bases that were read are TGTGCCAGTAGTATTGGCCTAGGAGAACTTACAGAGACC. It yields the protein CASSIGLGELTET. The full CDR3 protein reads CASSIGLGELTETQYF.